These 21 T cell receptor beta chains originate from one sample sequenced in a study of OX40 agonist ivuxolimab in advanced cancers. Measured with immunoSEQ multiplex PCR; TCRdb has only the in-frame clones, and not every one. Of over 30,000 clones listed, 82% are singletons. The source was CD4+ or CD8+ T cells sorted from blood, collected in a trial of the OX40 agonist ivuxolimab. Receptors were obtained from an adult with an advanced solid tumor such as melanoma, head and neck, liver or kidney cancer.

This clone occurred once. The V and J genes are TRBV27 and TRBJ1-2, with 9 bases that match TRBD1. V lost 4 bases and J lost 11; bases outside the gene matches: 5. CDR1 MNHEY and CDR2 SMNVEV come from the germline V gene (reference sequence). The CDR3 contains 12 residues. The CDR3 region has the DNA TGTGCCAGCAGTTCAAGGACAGGGGTATACACCTTC. This codes for CASSSRTGVYTF.

A single count supports this clone. The rearrangement uses TRBV6-5 and TRBJ1-2; no clear D. V lost 6 bases and J lost 4, with 12 bases in between. Germline CDR1 and CDR2: MNHEY and SVGAGI. CDR3 length: 13 residues. CDR3 DNA: TGTGCCAGCAGACACAGTCCTACCTATGGCTACACCTTC. This sequence encodes CASRHSPTYGYTF.

This chain uses TRBV2 with TRBJ1-6; D is uncertain. Trimming cost V 6 bases and J 6 bases, with 9 bases left between them. Germline V gene sequence: CDR1 SNHLY, CDR2 FYNNEI. CDR3 size: 13 residues. CDR3 region: CASRAVRNSPLHF. In nucleotides, the CDR3 is TGTGCCAGCAGGGCGGTACGTAATTCACCCCTCCACTTT.

This chain connects TRBV6-1 to TRBJ1-1; 8 bases are shared with TRBD1. V gave up 6 bases and J gave up 5 bases; unmatched junction bases: 5. Germline-derived CDR1 and CDR2 are MNHNS and SASEGT. The CDR3 is made up of 13 amino acids. CDR3 in amino acids: CASRRTGRTEAFF. The CDR3 DNA sequence: TGTGCCAGCAGACGGACAGGGAGAACTGAAGCTTTCTTT.

The V call is TRBV28, the J call TRBJ2-5; D might be TRBD1 or TRBD2, each matching 6 bases. V lost 4 bases, J lost 4 bases, and 13 bases lay in between. From germline, CDR1 is MDHEN and CDR2 SYDVKM. The CDR3 extends over 14 amino acids. In nucleotides, the CDR3 is TGTGCCAGCAGTTCCGCCAGGGGAGGAGAGACCCAGTACTTC. Amino acid sequence: CASSSARGGETQYF.

This sequence joins TRBV9 and TRBJ1-3, with TRBD1 as a possible D gene (5 bases). The CDR3 is made up of 14 amino acids. Germline V gene lookup returns CDR1 SGDLS and CDR2 YYNGEE. Trimming left V 2 bases short and J 0 bases short, with 6 bases between. In DNA, the CDR3 is TGTGCCAGCAGCGTGACAGACTCTGGAAACACCATATATTTT. Its protein is CASSVTDSGNTIYF.

This chain uses TRBV5-4 with TRBJ2-5; unclear D gene. Germline V CDR1 and CDR2: SGHNT, YYREEE (reference sequence). The CDR3 is 13 residues long. The germline V and J ends were trimmed by 5 bases and 6 bases, with 14 bases remaining between them. DNA of the CDR3: TGTGCCAGCAGGGGGATGGATAGCCAGACCCAGTACTTC. It translates to CASRGMDSQTQYF.

The chain is built from TRBV27 and TRBJ2-7; D is perhaps TRBD1 (5 bases). This CDR3 contains 13 residues. Between the trimmed V and J ends, which lost 6 bases and 3 bases, there was a span of 12 bases. CDR1 MNHEY and CDR2 SMNVEV come from the germline V gene (reference sequence). The CDR3 loop is CASRTNQGYEQYF. For the CDR3, the DNA is TGTGCCAGCAGAACGAACCAGGGCTACGAGCAGTACTTC.

The chain links TRBV7-3 to TRBJ1-2; D possibly corresponds to TRBD1 (5 bases). Germline values: CDR1 SGHTA, CDR2 FQGTGA. V lost 5 bases and J 0 bases, leaving 16 bases between the germline ends. This CDR3 has 16 amino acids. The DNA of the CDR3 is TGTGCCAGCAGCGTCGGGACTTCCATCTCTAACTATGGCTACACCTTC. Translated, it gives CASSVGTSISNYGYTF.

With regard to this clone: The junction departs from germline at one end; a sequencing error may be responsible. This rearrangement joins TRBV2 to TRBJ1-5; a possible D gene is TRBD1 (5 bases). Looked up from germline, CDR1 is SNHLY and CDR2 is FYNNEI. The CDR3 length is 15 residues. DNA for the CDR3: TGTGCCAGCAGGGAAGGGGCAGGTAGCAATCAGCCCCAGCATTTT. It codes for CASREGAGSNQPQHF.

V usage is TRBV15 and J usage is TRBJ2-2, with TRBD1 matching 7 bases. V was clipped by 0 bases and J by 6 bases; unmatched bases: 4. The CDR3 extends over 15 amino acids. In germline, CDR1 is LNHNV, CDR2 YYDKDF (reference sequence). CDR3 nucleotides: TGTGCCACCAGCAGAGATAGGGGACAGTCCGGGGAGCTGTTTTTT. It translates to CATSRDRGQSGELFF.

This clone turned up a few times. The gene calls are TRBV5-1 and TRBJ1-2; 7 bases line up with TRBD1. Trimming took 3 bases from V and 7 from J; bases not matched to a gene: 12. This CDR3 contains 15 residues. Per the germline V gene, CDR1 is SGHRS and CDR2 is YFSETQ. Here the CDR3 DNA reads TGCGCCAGCAGCTCCGGCGGGACAGAAGTAGTTGGCTACACCTTC. This translates into CASSSGGTEVVGYTF.

V and J are TRBV7-9 and TRBJ2-1, with 8 bases lining up with TRBD2. The ends lost 5 bases at V and 8 bases at J; junction bases unmatched: 11. Per germline, CDR1 SEHNR and CDR2 FQNEAQ (reference sequence). The CDR3 length is 15 residues. In nucleotides, the CDR3 is TGTGCCAGCAGCCCCCGGGGGGGCGGATCGGATGAGCAGTTCTTC. Amino acids: CASSPRGGGSDEQFF.

The chain links TRBV6-5 to TRBJ2-7; D uncertain. The V and J ends lost 2 bases and 0 bases respectively, with 5 bases between them. The CDR3 totals 13 residues. Germline V lookup: CDR1 MNHEY, CDR2 SVGAGI. The CDR3, as DNA: TGTGCCAGCAGTTACCGGGTCTCCTACGAGCAGTACTTC. Its protein product is CASSYRVSYEQYF.

The J gene is TRBJ1-2, the V gene TRBV6-1; D unclear. Trimming left V 3 bases short and J 4 bases short, with 12 bases between. This CDR3 spans 14 amino acids. The germline V gene has CDR1 MNHNS and CDR2 SASEGT. The CDR3 spells CASSDSGNSYGYTF. The CDR3 DNA is TGTGCCAGCAGTGATTCGGGCAATTCCTATGGCTACACCTTC.

The table lists this clone with a few counts. The V and J genes are TRBV27 and TRBJ2-1; no reliable D call. The CDR3 sequence is 15 residues long. Germline CDR1 and CDR2: MNHEY and SMNVEV (reference sequence). V was shortened by 0 bases and J by 10 bases, with 16 bases between the two germline ends. CDR3 nucleotide sequence: TGTGCCAGCAGTTTATCGATTGGGTGGGCGGTCGAGCAGTTCTTC. It specifies CASSLSIGWAVEQFF.

The sample holds a few counts of this clone. The rearrangement links TRBV10-2 to TRBJ1-5; the match to TRBD1 covers 8 bases. The CDR3 is made up of 13 amino acids. Germline V gene sequence: CDR1 WSHSY, CDR2 SAAADI. V trimming: 7 bases; J trimming: 3 bases; junction bases outside the gene matches: 2. CDR3 in amino acids: CASTQGANQPQHF. The CDR3 DNA reads TGCGCCAGCACCCAGGGGGCCAATCAGCCCCAGCATTTT.

The chain combines TRBV15 with TRBJ2-7, with no clear D. The CDR3 is made up of 16 amino acids. V lost 0 bases, J lost 2 bases, and 14 bases lay in between. Germline CDR1 and CDR2: LNHNV and YYDKDF (reference sequence). The CDR3 loop is CATSRDRVQATYEQYF. CDR3 DNA: TGTGCCACCAGCAGAGATCGCGTGCAGGCCACCTACGAGCAGTACTTC.

The table lists this clone with a few counts. The CDR3 sequence is CASSQRGRGDIQYF. The CDR3 nucleotides are TGTGCCAGCAGCCAAAGGGGTCGGGGTGACATTCAGTACTTC. J is TRBJ2-4 and V is TRBV7-9; D may match TRBD1 or TRBD2 (5 bases each). The CDR3 runs 14 residues. Trimming stripped 5 bases from V and 8 bases from J, with 16 bases between. Germline assignment: CDR1 SEHNR and CDR2 FQNEAQ (reference sequence).

This clone was seen just once. The chain carries TRBV2 and TRBJ2-1; no reliable D call. CDR1 and CDR2 from the germline V gene are SNHLY and FYNNEI. The CDR3 extends over 13 amino acids. V shed 2 bases and J shed 6 bases, with 8 bases lying between them. The CDR3 nucleotides are TGTGCCAGCAGTGAAAGGTTGGTCAATGAGCAGTTCTTC. Residues: CASSERLVNEQFF.

V gene TRBV2 combines with J gene TRBJ2-5, with D maybe TRBD1 (5 bases). The J call is doubtful: the DNA matches TRBJ2-7 better. The CDR3 is 12 amino acids. CDR1 and CDR2 (germline): SNHLY, FYNNEI. CDR3 sequence: CASGADSYEQYF. CDR3 sequence (DNA): TGTGCCAGCGGGGCTGATTCCTACGAGCAGTACTTC.